This TCR beta chain was sequenced for a study of shared clonotypes between healthy human individuals. Points from the study as a whole: Donor scarcity curtailed the genetic and exposure-history diversity represented herein.

The V and J ends lost 3 bases and 8 bases respectively, with 13 bases between them. CDR3 length: 13 amino acids. Germline V gives CDR1 MDHEN, CDR2 SYDVKM. Sequencing used immunoSEQ multiplex PCR; TCRdb keeps in-frame clones, though not all of them. The sample has 450,000 to 500,000 clones, around three quarters seen once; the top ten hold approximately 12%. Concerning this clone itself: Antigen specificity is unknown.

The chain is built from TRBV28 and TRBJ1-2; TRBD1 is a possible D gene (6 bases). The clonotype comes from a middle-aged woman in good health. Some clones in this sample may be carry-over from other donors' samples. The sample consisted of PBMCs. CDR3 sequence (DNA): TGTGCCAGCAGTTTTGGGGGACAAGAAGGCTACACCTTC. Encoded protein: CASSFGGQEGYTF.